This record covers a single TCR beta chain. Its antigen remains unidentified. An end of the junction differs from the germline gene, which may be a read error. Data came from immunoSEQ multiplex PCR; TCRdb stores just in-frame clones and leaves some out. The sample holds more than 45,000 clones, just under 75% seen once. This sample was included in a study of PD-1 blockade in classical Hodgkin lymphoma. This CDR3 is built from 14 residues. CDR1 is MGHDK, CDR2 SYGVNS, per germline. Every patient had relapsed following autologous stem cell transplantation, and cohorts differed in brentuximab vedotin exposure. Reported best responses ranged across complete response, partial response or progressive disease. The study, taken as a whole, reports: Compared with baseline, CD4+ but not CD8+ TCR diversity had risen significantly by C4D1. The origin of the repertoire differences remains undefined, with disease activity or prior therapy as possible causes. Individuals initiating nivolumab under 1 year after ASCT were excluded.

This clonotype was sampled from a human donor with classical Hodgkin lymphoma. The sequencing here drew on peripheral blood mononuclear cells (PBMCs), taken before the second cycle of nivolumab. The rearrangement uses TRBV25-1 and TRBJ1-6, with TRBD1 as a possible D gene (6 bases). Here the CDR3 DNA reads TGTGCGAGCACCCCTAGCGGGGGCAATTCACCCCTCCACTTT. This codes for CASTPSGGNSPLHF.